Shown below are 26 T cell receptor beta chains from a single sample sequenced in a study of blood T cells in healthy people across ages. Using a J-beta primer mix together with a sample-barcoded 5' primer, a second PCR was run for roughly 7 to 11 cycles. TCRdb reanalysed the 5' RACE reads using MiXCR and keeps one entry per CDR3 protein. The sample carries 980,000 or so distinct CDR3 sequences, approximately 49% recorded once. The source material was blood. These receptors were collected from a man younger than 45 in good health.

The CDR3 sequence: CASSLTAGYTF. In DNA, the CDR3 is TGTGCCAGCAGCTTAACGGCGGGGTACACCTTC. This rearrangement joins TRBV7-2 to TRBJ1-2; unclear D gene. The CDR3 has 11 amino acids. V was shortened by 2 bases and J by 11 bases, with 9 bases between the two germline ends. Germline values: CDR1 SGHTA, CDR2 FQGNSA. Full variable domain (rest looked up from reference TRBV7-2 and TRBJ1-2): GAGVSQSPSNKVTEKGKDVELRCDPISGHTALYWYRQSLGQGLEFLIYFQGNSAPDKSGLPSDRFSAERTGGSVSTLTIQRTQQEDSAVYLCASSLTAGYTFGSGTRLTVV.

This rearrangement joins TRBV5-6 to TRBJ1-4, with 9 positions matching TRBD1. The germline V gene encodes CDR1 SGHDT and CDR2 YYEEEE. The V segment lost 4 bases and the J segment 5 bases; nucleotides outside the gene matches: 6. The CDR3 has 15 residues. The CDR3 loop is CASSRRQGVNEKLFF. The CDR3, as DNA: TGTGCCAGCAGCCGAAGACAGGGGGTCAATGAAAAACTGTTTTTT.

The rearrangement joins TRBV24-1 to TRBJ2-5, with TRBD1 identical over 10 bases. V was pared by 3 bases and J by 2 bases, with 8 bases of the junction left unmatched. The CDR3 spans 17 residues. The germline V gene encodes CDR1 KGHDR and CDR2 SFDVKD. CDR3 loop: CATSDTSGTGEQETQYF. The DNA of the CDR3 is TGTGCCACCAGTGATACGTCCGGGACAGGGGAGCAAGAGACCCAGTACTTC.

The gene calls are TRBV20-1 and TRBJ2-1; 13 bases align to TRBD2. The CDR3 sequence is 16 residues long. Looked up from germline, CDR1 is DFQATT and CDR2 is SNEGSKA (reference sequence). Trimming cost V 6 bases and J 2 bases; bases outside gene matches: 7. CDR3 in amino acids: CSAPRTSGGTYNEQFF. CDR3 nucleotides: TGCAGTGCCCCGAGGACTAGCGGGGGTACCTACAATGAGCAGTTCTTC.

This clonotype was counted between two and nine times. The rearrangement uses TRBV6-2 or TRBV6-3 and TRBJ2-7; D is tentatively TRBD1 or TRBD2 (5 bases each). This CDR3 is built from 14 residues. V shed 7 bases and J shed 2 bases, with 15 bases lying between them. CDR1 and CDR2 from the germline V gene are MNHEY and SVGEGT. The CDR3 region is CASTDYGATYEQYF. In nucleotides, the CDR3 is TGTGCCAGCACCGACTATGGGGCTACCTACGAGCAGTACTTC.

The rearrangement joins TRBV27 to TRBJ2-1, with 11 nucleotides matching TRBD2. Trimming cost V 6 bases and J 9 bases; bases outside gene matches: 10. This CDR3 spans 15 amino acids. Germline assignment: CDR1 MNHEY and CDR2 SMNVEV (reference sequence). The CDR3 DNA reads TGTGCCAGCAGGAAACTAGCGGGAGTTGGTGGTGAGCAGTTCTTC. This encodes CASRKLAGVGGEQFF.

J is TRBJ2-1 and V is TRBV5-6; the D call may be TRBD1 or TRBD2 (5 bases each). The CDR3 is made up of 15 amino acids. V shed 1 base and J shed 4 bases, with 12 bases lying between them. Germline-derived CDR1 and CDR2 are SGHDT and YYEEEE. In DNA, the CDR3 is TGTGCCAGCAGCTTGTGGCAGGGAGCGTACAATGAGCAGTTCTTC. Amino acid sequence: CASSLWQGAYNEQFF.

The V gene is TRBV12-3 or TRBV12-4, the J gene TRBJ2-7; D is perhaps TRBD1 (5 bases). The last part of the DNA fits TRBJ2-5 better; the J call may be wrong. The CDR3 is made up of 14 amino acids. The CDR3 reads CASRLLGAVETQYF. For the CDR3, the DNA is TGTGCCAGCAGGCTCCTAGGGGCCGTGGAGACCCAGTACTTC.

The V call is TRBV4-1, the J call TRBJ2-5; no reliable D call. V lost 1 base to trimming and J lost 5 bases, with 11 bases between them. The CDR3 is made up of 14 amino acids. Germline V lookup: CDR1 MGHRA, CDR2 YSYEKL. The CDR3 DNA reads TGCGCCAGCAGCCAAGTAGGGCGTTCCGAGACCCAGTACTTC. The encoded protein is CASSQVGRSETQYF.

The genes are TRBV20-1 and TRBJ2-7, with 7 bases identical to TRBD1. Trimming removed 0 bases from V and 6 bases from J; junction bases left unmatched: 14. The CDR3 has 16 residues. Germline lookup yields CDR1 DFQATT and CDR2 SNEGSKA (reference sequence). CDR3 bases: TGCAGTGCTAGAGACCCTAGACAGGGTTTGGGCTGCGAGCAGTACTTC. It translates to CSARDPRQGLGCEQYF.

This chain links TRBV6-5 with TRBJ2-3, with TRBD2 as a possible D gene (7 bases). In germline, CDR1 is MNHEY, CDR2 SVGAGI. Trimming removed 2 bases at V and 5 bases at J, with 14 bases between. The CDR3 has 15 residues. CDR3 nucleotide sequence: TGTGCCAGCAGTTACGGGGGGGGCGCGATAGATACGCAGTATTTT. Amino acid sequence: CASSYGGGAIDTQYF.

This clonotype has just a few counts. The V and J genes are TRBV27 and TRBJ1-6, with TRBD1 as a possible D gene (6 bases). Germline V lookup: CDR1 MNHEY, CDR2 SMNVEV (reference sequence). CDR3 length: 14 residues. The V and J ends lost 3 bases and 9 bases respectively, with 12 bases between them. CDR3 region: CASSLLGGGSPLHF. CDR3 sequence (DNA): TGTGCCAGCAGTTTGTTAGGGGGGGGTTCACCCCTCCACTTT.

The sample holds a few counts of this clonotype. The CDR3 bases are TGTGCCAGCAGCTTAGTGGCCAGGGGCCACTACGAGCAGTACTTC. Its translation: CASSLVARGHYEQYF. V usage is TRBV7-6 and J usage is TRBJ2-7, with D maybe TRBD1 (6 bases). Germline lookup yields CDR1 SGHVS and CDR2 FNYEAQ. This CDR3 has 15 residues. Between the trimmed V and J ends, which lost 1 base and 3 bases, there was a span of 13 bases.

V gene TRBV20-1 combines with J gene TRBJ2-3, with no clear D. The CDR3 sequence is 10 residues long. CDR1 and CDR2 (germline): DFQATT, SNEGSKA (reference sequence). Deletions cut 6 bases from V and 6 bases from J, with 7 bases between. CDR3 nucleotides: TGCAGTGCGAGCAGCGATACGCAGTATTTT. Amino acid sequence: CSASSDTQYF.

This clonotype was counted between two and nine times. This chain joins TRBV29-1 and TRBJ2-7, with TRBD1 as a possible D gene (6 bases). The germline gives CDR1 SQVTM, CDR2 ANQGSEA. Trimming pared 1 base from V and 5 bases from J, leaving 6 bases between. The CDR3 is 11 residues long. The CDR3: CSVEGQDEQYF. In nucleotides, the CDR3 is TGCAGCGTTGAAGGACAGGACGAGCAGTACTTC.

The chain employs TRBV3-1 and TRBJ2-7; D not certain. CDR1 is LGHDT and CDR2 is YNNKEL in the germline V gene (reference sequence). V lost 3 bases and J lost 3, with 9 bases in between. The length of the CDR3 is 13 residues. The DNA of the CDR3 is TGTGCCAGCAGCCACCAAAATTACTACGAGCAGTACTTC. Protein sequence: CASSHQNYYEQYF.

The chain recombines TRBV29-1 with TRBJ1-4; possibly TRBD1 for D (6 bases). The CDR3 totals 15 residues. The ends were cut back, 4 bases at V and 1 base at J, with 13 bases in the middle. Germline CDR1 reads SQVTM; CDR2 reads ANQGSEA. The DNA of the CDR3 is TGCAGCGTTGGAGGGGGGAAGGGAACTAATGAAAAACTGTTTTTT. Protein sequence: CSVGGGKGTNEKLFF.

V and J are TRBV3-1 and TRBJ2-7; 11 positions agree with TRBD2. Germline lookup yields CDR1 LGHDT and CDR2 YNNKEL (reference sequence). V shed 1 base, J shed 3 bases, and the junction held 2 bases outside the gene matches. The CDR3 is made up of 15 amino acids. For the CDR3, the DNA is TGTGCCAGCAGCCAAGCGGGACTAGCGGTCTACGAGCAGTACTTC. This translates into CASSQAGLAVYEQYF.

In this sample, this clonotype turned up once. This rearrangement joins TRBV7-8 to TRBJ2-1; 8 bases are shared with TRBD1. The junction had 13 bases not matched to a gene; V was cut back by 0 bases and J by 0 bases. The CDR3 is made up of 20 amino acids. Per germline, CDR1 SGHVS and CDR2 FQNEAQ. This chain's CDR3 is CASSLARGPGQESSYNEQFF. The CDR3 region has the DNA TGTGCCAGCAGCTTAGCTCGAGGACCGGGACAGGAGAGCTCCTACAATGAGCAGTTCTTC.

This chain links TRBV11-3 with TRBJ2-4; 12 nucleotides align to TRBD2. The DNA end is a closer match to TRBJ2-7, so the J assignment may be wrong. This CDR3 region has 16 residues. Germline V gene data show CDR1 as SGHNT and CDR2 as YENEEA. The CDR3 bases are TGTGCCAGCAGCTTAGCGGGACTAGCGGGTACCTACGAGCAGTACTTC. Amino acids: CASSLAGLAGTYEQYF.

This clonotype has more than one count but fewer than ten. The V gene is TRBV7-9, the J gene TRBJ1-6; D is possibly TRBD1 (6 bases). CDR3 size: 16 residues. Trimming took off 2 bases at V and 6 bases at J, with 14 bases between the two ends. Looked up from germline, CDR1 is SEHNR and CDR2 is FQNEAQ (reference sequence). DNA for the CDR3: TGTGCCAGCAGCTTAATGTCTGGGGGGCCTAATTCACCCCTCCACTTT. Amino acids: CASSLMSGGPNSPLHF.

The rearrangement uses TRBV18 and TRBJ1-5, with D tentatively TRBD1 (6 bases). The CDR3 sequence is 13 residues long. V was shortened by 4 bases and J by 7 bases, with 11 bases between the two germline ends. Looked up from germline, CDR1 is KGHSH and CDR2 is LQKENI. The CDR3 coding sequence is TGTGCCAGCTCACTCAACAGGGAGCAGCCCCAGCATTTT. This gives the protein CASSLNREQPQHF.

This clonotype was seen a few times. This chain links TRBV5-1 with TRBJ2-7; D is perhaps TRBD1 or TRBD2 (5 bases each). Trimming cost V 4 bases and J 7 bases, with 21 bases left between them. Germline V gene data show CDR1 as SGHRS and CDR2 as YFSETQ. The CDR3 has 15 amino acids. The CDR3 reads CASSRGRAEVGEQYF. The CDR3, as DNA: TGCGCCAGCAGCCGGGGACGAGCGGAAGTAGGGGAGCAGTACTTC.

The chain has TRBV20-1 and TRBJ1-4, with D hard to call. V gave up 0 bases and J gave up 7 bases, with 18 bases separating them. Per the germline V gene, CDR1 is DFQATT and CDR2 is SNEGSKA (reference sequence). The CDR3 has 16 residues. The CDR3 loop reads CSARESARAKGEKLFF. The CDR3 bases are TGCAGTGCTAGAGAATCGGCTAGGGCCAAGGGTGAAAAACTGTTTTTT.

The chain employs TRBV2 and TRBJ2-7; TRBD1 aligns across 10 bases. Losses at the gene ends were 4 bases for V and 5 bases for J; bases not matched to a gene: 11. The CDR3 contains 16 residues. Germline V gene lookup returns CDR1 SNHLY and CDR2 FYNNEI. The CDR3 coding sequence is TGTGCCAGCAGTGTAGGCCTCCGGGACAGGGGCCACGAGCAGTACTTC. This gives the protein CASSVGLRDRGHEQYF.

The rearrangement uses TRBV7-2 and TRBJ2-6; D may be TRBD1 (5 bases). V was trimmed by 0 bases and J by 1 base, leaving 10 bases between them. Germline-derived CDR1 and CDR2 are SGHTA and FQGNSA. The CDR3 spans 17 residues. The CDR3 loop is CASSLAQGPSGANVLTF. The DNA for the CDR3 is TGTGCCAGCAGCTTAGCGCAGGGCCCATCTGGGGCCAACGTCCTGACTTTC.